These 25 T cell receptor beta chains were all obtained from the same sample, sequenced in a study of Graves' ophthalmopathy and Graves' hyperthyroidism (dated by TCRdb to between 2017 and 2018). TCRdb names Illumina HiSeq 2000 as the instrument used. For repertoire sequencing, TCR beta CDR3 regions were amplified from RNA transcripts. HTBI primers and the Qiagen OneStep RT-PCR kit were used in a first-round RT-PCR, which was followed by a second-round multiplex PCR, size selection and purification. TCRdb took the public reads, trimmed them with fastp at Q25, ran MiXCR for clone calling and kept in-frame beta chains. A single entry per CDR3 protein holds the most common genes and DNA from its merged rows. The sample table shows almost 750,000 distinct CDR3 sequences, and roughly 41% are seen once. The top ten constitute around 40% of the sample. The sequenced sample consisted of peripheral blood. Every receptor here comes from an adult man with Graves' ophthalmopathy.

The V gene is TRBV10-3, the J gene TRBJ1-1, with a tentative D call TRBD1 (6 bases). The V gene lost 10 bases and the J gene lost 4 bases, with 25 bases spanning the gap. Per the germline V gene, CDR1 is ENHRY and CDR2 is SYGVKD. This CDR3 is built from 16 residues. The CDR3 DNA follows: TGTGCCAGCAGACCACAGGACCTTTTGACAGGCACTGAAGCTTTCTTT. Translation: CASRPQDLLTGTEAFF.

The chain links TRBV10-2 to TRBJ2-6, with D perhaps given as TRBD1 or TRBD2 (6 bases each). CDR3 size: 15 residues. In germline, CDR1 is WSHSY, CDR2 SAAADI. V was pared by 7 bases and J by 1 base, with 11 bases between. The CDR3 sequence is CASTGGGSGANVLTF. The CDR3 DNA reads TGCGCCAGCACCGGAGGGGGATCTGGGGCCAACGTCCTGACTTTC.

This clonotype was detected only once. This sequence joins TRBV2 and TRBJ2-2; 11 bases align to TRBD2. CDR3 size: 15 residues. Losses at the gene ends were 5 bases for V and 6 bases for J; bases not matched to a gene: 5. Germline CDR1 reads SNHLY; CDR2 reads FYNNEI. The CDR3 is CASSYSGGASGELFF. The CDR3 DNA follows: TGTGCCAGCAGTTATAGCGGGGGGGCGTCCGGGGAGCTGTTTTTT.

This clonotype was picked up a small number of times. The gene calls are TRBV29-1 and TRBJ1-1; D is possibly TRBD1 (6 bases). Trimming left V 4 bases short and J 2 bases short, with 11 bases between. Looked up from germline, CDR1 is SQVTM and CDR2 is ANQGSEA. The CDR3 spans 13 residues. The CDR3 loop is CSVATGLNTEAFF. The CDR3 DNA reads TGCAGCGTTGCCACAGGGCTTAACACTGAAGCTTTCTTT.

This chain links TRBV19 with TRBJ2-5; 15 nucleotides align to TRBD2. Germline V gene sequence: CDR1 LNHDA, CDR2 SQIVND (reference sequence). The CDR3 extends over 17 amino acids. V lost 1 base to trimming and J lost 5 bases; unmatched junction nucleotides: 5. Here the CDR3 DNA reads TGTGCCAGTAGTATAGCAGGGACTAGCGGGAGGTCGGAGACCCAGTACTTC. This translates into CASSIAGTSGRSETQYF.

The CDR3 DNA sequence: TGTGCCAGCAGCCTACCGACAGGCCTTGGTGGGGCCAACGTCCTGACTTTC. It encodes CASSLPTGLGGANVLTF. This chain joins TRBV7-9 and TRBJ2-6, with D perhaps matching TRBD1 (6 bases). Between the trimmed V and J ends, which lost 5 bases and 3 bases, there was a span of 17 bases. In germline, CDR1 is SEHNR, CDR2 FQNEAQ (reference sequence). This CDR3 comprises 17 residues.

In its sample, this clonotype was seen many times. The chain links TRBV7-2 to TRBJ2-7; perhaps TRBD1 as D (6 bases). This CDR3 is built from 15 residues. Germline V gene data show CDR1 as SGHTA and CDR2 as FQGNSA. Trimming took off 1 base at V and 5 bases at J, with 15 bases between the two ends. CDR3 in amino acids: CASSLGRVSGDEQYF. The CDR3 nucleotides read TGTGCCAGCAGCTTAGGACGGGTCTCAGGGGACGAGCAGTACTTC.

The chain carries TRBV29-1 and TRBJ1-4; 7 bases align to TRBD1. The CDR3 has 10 amino acids. Germline V gene data show CDR1 as SQVTM and CDR2 as ANQGSEA. With 7 bases clipped from V and 15 bases from J, the junction kept 8 bases outside the gene matches. In DNA form, the CDR3 reads TGCAGCGCAGAGGGGGGGACAGTGTTTTTT. Translation gives CSAEGGTVFF.

The J gene is TRBJ2-7, the V gene TRBV6-6; maybe TRBD2 (5 bases). CDR3 length: 14 residues. V lost 4 bases and J lost 6, with 16 bases in between. The germline V gene encodes CDR1 MNHNY and CDR2 SVGAGI (reference sequence). The CDR3 is CASSSGSDSAEQYF. The DNA for the CDR3 is TGTGCCAGCAGTTCGGGGTCTGATTCGGCCGAGCAGTACTTC.

This clonotype was observed many times. The chain employs TRBV12-3 or TRBV12-4 and TRBJ1-6, with TRBD1 matching 11 bases. J was trimmed by 10 bases and V by 6 bases; bases with no gene match: 5. CDR3 length: 14 residues. The CDR3 protein is CASRGQGELSPLHF. CDR3 DNA: TGTGCCAGCAGGGGACAGGGGGAACTCTCACCCCTCCACTTT.

This sequence joins TRBV12-3 or TRBV12-4 and TRBJ2-6; D might be TRBD1 (5 bases). V lost 5 bases, J lost 3 bases, and 14 bases lay in between. The CDR3 extends over 16 amino acids. The CDR3 DNA follows: TGTGCCAGCAGTCTCCCCAGGGTGGGTGGGGCCAACGTCCTGACTTTC. This translates into CASSLPRVGGANVLTF.

J is TRBJ1-1 and V is TRBV7-9; D ambiguous. Germline lookup yields CDR1 SEHNR and CDR2 FQNEAQ (reference sequence). V lost 4 bases, J lost 4 bases, and 13 bases lay in between. The CDR3 length is 14 residues. CDR3 nucleotide sequence: TGTGCCAGCAGCTCAGAAGTGGCAGGCACTGAAGCTTTCTTT. Translating gives CASSSEVAGTEAFF.

Only one count was recorded for this clonotype. This sequence joins TRBV10-3 and TRBJ1-2; D not certain. The CDR3 covers 13 residues. Trimming took 11 bases from V and 3 from J, leaving 16 bases between them. The germline V gene encodes CDR1 ENHRY and CDR2 SYGVKD. Written as DNA, the CDR3 is TGTGCCTGGAGTGTAACCCCCCACTATGGCTACACCTTC. Translated: CAWSVTPHYGYTF.

The V call is TRBV19, the J call TRBJ1-2; 7 bases map to TRBD1. Germline CDR1 is LNHDA and CDR2 is SQIVND (reference sequence). This CDR3 region has 15 residues. The junction had 7 bases not matched to a gene; V was cut back by 3 bases and J by 3 bases. This CDR3 reads CASSIHRQGDYGYTF. The DNA for the CDR3 is TGTGCCAGTAGTATCCATAGACAGGGCGACTATGGCTACACCTTC.

About this clonotype itself: This may stem from a read error, because a much larger clone lies one nucleotide away. This rearrangement joins TRBV28 to TRBJ1-1; D is ambiguous. CDR3 length equals 11 residues. V gave up 4 bases and J gave up 11 bases, with 11 bases separating them. The germline V gene encodes CDR1 MDHEN and CDR2 SYDVKM. The CDR3 here is CASSSDLAAFF. DNA of the CDR3: TGTGCCAGCAGTTCAGACTTGGCTGCTTTCTTT. Full variable domain (outside the CDR3, taken from reference TRBV28 and TRBJ1-1): DVKVTQSSRYLVKRTGEKVFLECVQDMDHENMFWYRQDPGLGLRLIYFSYDVKMKEKGDIPEGYSVSREKKERFSLILESASTNQTSMYLCASSSDLAAFFGQGTRLTVV.

The chain combines TRBV28 with TRBJ1-1; 9 bases map to TRBD1. The CDR3 sequence is 16 residues long. V lost 5 bases, J lost 4 bases, and 11 bases stayed unmatched. CDR1 is MDHEN and CDR2 is SYDVKM in the germline V gene. The chain's CDR3 is CASSPPGQGFATEAFF. The CDR3 coding sequence is TGTGCCAGCAGTCCCCCGGGACAGGGATTCGCCACTGAAGCTTTCTTT.

This clonotype showed up just a few times. The V gene is TRBV7-9, the J gene TRBJ2-2; perhaps TRBD1 as D (6 bases). Germline V lookup: CDR1 SEHNR, CDR2 FQNEAQ (reference sequence). Trimming pared 6 bases from V and 3 bases from J, leaving 14 bases between. The CDR3 spans 15 residues. The CDR3 DNA reads TGTGCCAGCAGTACTACAGGGAAGGACACCGGGGAGCTGTTTTTT. This gives the protein CASSTTGKDTGELFF.

The rearrangement joins TRBV10-3 to TRBJ2-5; TRBD2 agrees at 10 bases. V lost 11 bases, J lost 4 bases, and 16 bases stayed unmatched. This CDR3 is 16 amino acids long. Germline V gene lookup returns CDR1 ENHRY and CDR2 SYGVKD. CDR3 sequence (DNA): TGTGCCTCGGGCGGCGGAGCGGGGGGGCCGGGAGAGACCCAGTACTTC. Protein sequence: CASGGGAGGPGETQYF.

V is TRBV20-1 and J is TRBJ2-7, with 11 bases matching TRBD2. The germline V gene encodes CDR1 DFQATT and CDR2 SNEGSKA (reference sequence). The CDR3 sequence is 15 residues long. V dropped 0 bases and J dropped 7; count of bases not matched to a gene: 8. This chain's CDR3 is CSAREVAGGDNEQYF. Here the CDR3 DNA reads TGCAGTGCTAGAGAGGTAGCGGGAGGGGACAATGAGCAGTACTTC.

This clonotype was seen more than once but under ten times. The DNA for the CDR3 is TGTGCCAGCAGTGAAGATGGGTTCGGCCAAGAGACCCAGTACTTC. It yields the protein CASSEDGFGQETQYF. V is TRBV2 and J is TRBJ2-5; D gene ambiguous. V was clipped by 1 base and J by 1 base, with 10 bases between them. The CDR3 covers 15 residues. CDR1 is SNHLY and CDR2 is FYNNEI in the germline V gene.

In its sample, this clonotype was seen many times. The genes are TRBV24-1 and TRBJ2-5; D may be TRBD1 or TRBD2 (5 bases each). Germline lookup yields CDR1 KGHDR and CDR2 SFDVKD. The V gene lost 9 bases and the J gene lost 5 bases, with 12 bases spanning the gap. The CDR3 sequence is 12 residues long. The CDR3 protein is CATSGARETQYF. DNA of the CDR3: TGTGCCACCTCCGGGGCCCGGGAGACCCAGTACTTC.

The V call is TRBV9, the J call TRBJ2-7; 9 bases agree with TRBD2. The ends lost 5 bases at V and 7 bases at J; junction bases unmatched: 10. From germline, CDR1 is SGDLS and CDR2 YYNGEE. This CDR3 contains 14 residues. CDR3 DNA: TGTGCCAGCAGTACCGGGACTAGCATCAATGAGCAGTACTTC. This codes for CASSTGTSINEQYF.

This sequence joins TRBV9 and TRBJ1-6; D might be TRBD1 (6 bases). Germline CDR1 SGDLS, CDR2 YYNGEE. The V end lost 5 bases, the J end lost 9 bases, and 15 bases lay between the germline ends. CDR3 length: 14 amino acids. The CDR3 loop reads CASSEGPRGSPLHF. The DNA of the CDR3 is TGTGCCAGCAGTGAAGGACCCAGGGGTTCACCCCTCCACTTT.

The chain joins TRBV7-9 to TRBJ2-7, with TRBD2 matching over 9 bases. The CDR3 has 15 amino acids. V was clipped by 5 bases and J by 1 base; unmatched bases: 6. The V gene's germline CDR1 is SEHNR and CDR2 FQNEAQ (reference sequence). This CDR3 reads CASSRSLAGSYEQYF. The CDR3 bases are TGTGCCAGCAGCCGAAGCCTAGCGGGGTCCTACGAGCAGTACTTC.

The V call is TRBV7-9, the J call TRBJ1-2, with 9 bases aligning to TRBD1. This CDR3 spans 15 amino acids. Losses at the gene ends were 5 bases for V and 8 bases for J; bases not matched to a gene: 12. The germline V gene has CDR1 SEHNR and CDR2 FQNEAQ (reference sequence). The CDR3 DNA is TGTGCCAGCAGCCCCTCCGGGACAGGGAGTGTCGGCTACACCTTC. Its protein is CASSPSGTGSVGYTF.